This record concerns one TCR beta chain sequence. This CDR3 comprises 15 residues. Trimming took off 7 bases at V and 10 bases at J, with 20 bases between the two ends. Looked up from germline, CDR1 is MDHEN and CDR2 is SYDVKM. The data stem from a study of control samples from healthy donors and cancer patients. Sequenced by immunoSEQ multiplex PCR; TCRdb stores in-frame clones only, minus some. The sample carries 90,000 or so clones, about 85% recorded once. The chain links TRBV28 to TRBJ1-6; weak D call: TRBD1 (6 bases). The clonotype originates from a woman between 50 and 59 years old in good health. Sample: blood. The CDR3 DNA is TGTGCCAGCACCCTGAACAGGGCCCGCGCCTCACCCCTCCACTTT. Amino acids: CASTLNRARASPLHF.